Given below is one T cell receptor (beta chain) in context. What antigen it recognizes has not been identified. Per-base qualities were not stored, and no clone one base away is much larger. TCRbeta CDR3 regions were amplified from genomic DNA by means of the immunoSEQ Assay, a bias-controlled multiplex PCR. On the study's bioinformatics: The number of nucleated cells in each sample was estimated by amplification of reference gene primers within the assay. To quantify the absolute abundance of each unique TCRbeta CDR3 rearrangement, sequence reads were collapsed and filtered. For each sample, productive Simpson clonality was calculated as the square root of Simpson's diversity index over productive rearrangements. The immuneACCESS repertoire file appears here via TCRdb, limited to in-frame rearrangements. These files lack a portion of the clones; in checked studies, under half of the deficit traces to unresolved V genes, and the cause of the others is not known. For V, J and clone size, that table is used; D and trimming come from the DNA. The sample table shows around 33,000 clones, and around 90% are seen once. The ten largest clones take up about 21% of the sample.

Collaborating institutions collected whole blood in K2EDTA tubes following their own protocols. Collaborator samples were shipped for TCRbeta analysis as frozen whole blood, isolated PBMCs, or DNA extracted from either sample type. The CDR3 runs 14 amino acids, cysteine and phenylalanine included. The kept DNA is CDR3 alone, 42 bases in frame from the first base. For CDR1 and CDR2, the germline V gene lists SGHRS and YFSETQ. V sheds 0 bases and J sheds 1 base, leaving 7 bases between their ends. The data are from a study of blood T cell repertoires in COVID-19 (TCRdb year 2020). Looking at the study overall: The collaborator samples originated in the United States, Italy and Spain and spanned the acute and convalescent phases of COVID-19. The prospective study material was composed of cDNA or gDNA derived from T cells, B-cell-depleted T cells, or PBMCs. The dataset comprised deeply sampled blood TCRbeta repertoires from subjects exposed to, actively infected with, or recovered from COVID-19. The repertoires were made available in a free public database intended to serve as a resource for research on the immune response to SARS-CoV-2. Samples were obtained from the ongoing ImmuneRACE study (first 160 participants) and from about 1,300 subjects provided by 6 global collaborators. The sample metadata nearly always contained a de-identified subject ID, COVID-19 status, age in years and sex. Where HLA class I and class II types were available, the types were taken from metadata supplied by the sample provider, not from assay-based typing. Points the paper makes about the study in general: How much clinical and demographic metadata was included differed by source and by participant, and the metadata was provided uncurated.

The receptor was isolated from a man of 80 years or more with acute or convalescent COVID-19. Recombination joined TRBV5-1 with TRBJ2-5; the D segment cannot be called with confidence. Specimen: peripheral blood. In nucleotide form, the sequence is TGCGCCAGCAGCTTGGTCGGCGGCCAAGAGACCCAGTACTTC. This translates into CASSLVGGQETQYF.